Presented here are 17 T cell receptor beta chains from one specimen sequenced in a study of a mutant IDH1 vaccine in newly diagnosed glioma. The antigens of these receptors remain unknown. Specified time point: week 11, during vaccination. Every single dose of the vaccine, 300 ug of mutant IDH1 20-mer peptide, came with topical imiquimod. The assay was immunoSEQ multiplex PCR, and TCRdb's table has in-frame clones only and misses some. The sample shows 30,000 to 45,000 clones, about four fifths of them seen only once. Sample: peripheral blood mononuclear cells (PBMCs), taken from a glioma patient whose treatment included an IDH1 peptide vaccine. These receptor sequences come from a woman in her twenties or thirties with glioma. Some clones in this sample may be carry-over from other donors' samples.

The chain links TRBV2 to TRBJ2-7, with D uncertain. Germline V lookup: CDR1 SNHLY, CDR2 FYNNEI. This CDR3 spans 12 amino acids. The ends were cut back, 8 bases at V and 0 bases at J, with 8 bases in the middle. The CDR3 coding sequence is TGTGCCAGCCGGGCGGACTCCTACGAGCAGTACTTC. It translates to CASRADSYEQYF.

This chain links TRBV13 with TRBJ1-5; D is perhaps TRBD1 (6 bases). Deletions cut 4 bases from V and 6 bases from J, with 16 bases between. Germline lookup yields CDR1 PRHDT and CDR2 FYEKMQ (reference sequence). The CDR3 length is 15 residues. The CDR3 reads CASSSSNGGSQPQHF. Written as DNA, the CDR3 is TGTGCCAGCAGCTCATCTAACGGGGGCTCTCAGCCCCAGCATTTT.

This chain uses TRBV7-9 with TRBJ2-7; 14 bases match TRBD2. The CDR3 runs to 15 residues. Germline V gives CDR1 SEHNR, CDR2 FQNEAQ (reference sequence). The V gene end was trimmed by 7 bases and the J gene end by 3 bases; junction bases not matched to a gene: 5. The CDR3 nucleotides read TGTGCCAGCACTCCGGGGACTAGCGGGAGCTACGAGCAGTACTTC. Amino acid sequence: CASTPGTSGSYEQYF.

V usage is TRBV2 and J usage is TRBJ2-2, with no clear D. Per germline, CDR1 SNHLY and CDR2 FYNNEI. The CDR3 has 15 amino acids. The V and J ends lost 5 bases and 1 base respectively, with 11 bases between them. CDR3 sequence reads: CASSSQGRNTGELFF. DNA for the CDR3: TGTGCCAGCAGTTCCCAAGGGCGGAACACCGGGGAGCTGTTTTTT.

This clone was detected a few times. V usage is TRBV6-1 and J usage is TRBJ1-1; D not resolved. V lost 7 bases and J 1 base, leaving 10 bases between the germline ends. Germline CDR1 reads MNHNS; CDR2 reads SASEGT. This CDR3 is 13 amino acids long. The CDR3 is CASTAVSNTEAFF. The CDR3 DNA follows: TGTGCCAGCACGGCGGTTTCGAACACTGAAGCTTTCTTT.

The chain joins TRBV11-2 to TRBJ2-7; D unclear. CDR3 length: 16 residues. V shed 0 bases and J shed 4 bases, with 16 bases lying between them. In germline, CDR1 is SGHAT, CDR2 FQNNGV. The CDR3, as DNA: TGTGCCAGCAGCTTAGATGGGCTGAACCTTGAGTACGAGCAGTACTTC. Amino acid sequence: CASSLDGLNLEYEQYF.

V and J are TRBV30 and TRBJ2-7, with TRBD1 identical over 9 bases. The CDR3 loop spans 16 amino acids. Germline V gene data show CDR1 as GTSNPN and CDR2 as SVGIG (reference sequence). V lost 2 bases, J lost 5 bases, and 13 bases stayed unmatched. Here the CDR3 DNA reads TGTGCCTGGAGTCCTATCCTACAGGGGGCGGACGACGAGCAGTACTTC. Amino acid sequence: CAWSPILQGADDEQYF.

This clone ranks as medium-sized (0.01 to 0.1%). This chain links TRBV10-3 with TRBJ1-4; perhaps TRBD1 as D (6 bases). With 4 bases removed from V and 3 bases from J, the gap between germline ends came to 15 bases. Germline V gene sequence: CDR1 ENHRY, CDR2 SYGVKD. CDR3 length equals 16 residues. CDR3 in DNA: TGTGCCATCAGTGCGCACATACAGGGACCTAATGAAAAACTGTTTTTT. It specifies CAISAHIQGPNEKLFF.

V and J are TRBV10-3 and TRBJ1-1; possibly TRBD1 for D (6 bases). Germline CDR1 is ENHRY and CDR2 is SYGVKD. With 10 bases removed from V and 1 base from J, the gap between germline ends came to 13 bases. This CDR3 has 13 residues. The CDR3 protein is CATTGTPNTEAFF. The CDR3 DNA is TGTGCCACCACCGGGACACCGAACACTGAAGCTTTCTTT.

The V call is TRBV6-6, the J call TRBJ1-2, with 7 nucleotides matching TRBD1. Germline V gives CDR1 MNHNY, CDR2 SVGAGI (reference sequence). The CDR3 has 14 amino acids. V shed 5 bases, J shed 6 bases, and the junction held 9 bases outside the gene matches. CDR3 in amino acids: CASSIDRAGDGYTF. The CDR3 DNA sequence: TGTGCCAGCAGTATAGACAGGGCTGGTGATGGCTACACCTTC.

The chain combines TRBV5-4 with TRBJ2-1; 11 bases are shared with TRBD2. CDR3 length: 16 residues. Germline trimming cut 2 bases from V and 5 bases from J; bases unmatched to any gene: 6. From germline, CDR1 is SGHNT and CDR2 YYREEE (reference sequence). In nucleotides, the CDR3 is TGTGCCAGCAGCTTCGGGTCGACTAGCGGGAACAATGAGCAGTTCTTC. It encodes CASSFGSTSGNNEQFF.

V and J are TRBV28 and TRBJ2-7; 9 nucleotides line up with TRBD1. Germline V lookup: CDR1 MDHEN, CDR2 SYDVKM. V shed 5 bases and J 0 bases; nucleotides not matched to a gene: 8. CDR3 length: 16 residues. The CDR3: CASSVTGGHSSYEQYF. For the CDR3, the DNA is TGTGCCAGCAGTGTGACAGGGGGTCACAGCTCCTACGAGCAGTACTTC.

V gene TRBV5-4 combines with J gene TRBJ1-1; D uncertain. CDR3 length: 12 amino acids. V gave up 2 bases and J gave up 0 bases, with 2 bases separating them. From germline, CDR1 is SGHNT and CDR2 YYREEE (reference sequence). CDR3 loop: CASSFMNTEAFF. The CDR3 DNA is TGTGCCAGCAGCTTCATGAACACTGAAGCTTTCTTT.

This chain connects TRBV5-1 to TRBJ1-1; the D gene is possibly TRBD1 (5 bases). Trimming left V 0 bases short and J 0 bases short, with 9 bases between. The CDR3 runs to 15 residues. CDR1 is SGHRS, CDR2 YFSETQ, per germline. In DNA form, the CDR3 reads TGCGCCAGCAGCTTGGAGGGGTTCATGAACACTGAAGCTTTCTTT. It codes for CASSLEGFMNTEAFF.

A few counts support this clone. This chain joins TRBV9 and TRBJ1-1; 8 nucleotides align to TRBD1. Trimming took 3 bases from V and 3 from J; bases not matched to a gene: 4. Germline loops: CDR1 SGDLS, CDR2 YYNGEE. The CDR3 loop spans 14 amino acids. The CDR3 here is CASSAGQAHTEAFF. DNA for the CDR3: TGTGCCAGCAGCGCGGGACAGGCCCACACTGAAGCTTTCTTT. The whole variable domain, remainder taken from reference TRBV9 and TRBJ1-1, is DSGVTQTPKHLITATGQRVTLRCSPRSGDLSVYWYQQSLDQGLQFLIQYYNGEERAKGNILERFSAQQFPDLHSELNLSSLELGDSALYFCASSAGQAHTEAFFGQGTRLTVV.

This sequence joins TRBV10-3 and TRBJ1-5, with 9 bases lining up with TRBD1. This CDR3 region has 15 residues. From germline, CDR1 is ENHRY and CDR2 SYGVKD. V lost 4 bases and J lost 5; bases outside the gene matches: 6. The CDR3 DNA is TGTGCCATCAGTGTTAGACAGGGGGAGGATCAGCCCCAGCATTTT. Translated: CAISVRQGEDQPQHF.

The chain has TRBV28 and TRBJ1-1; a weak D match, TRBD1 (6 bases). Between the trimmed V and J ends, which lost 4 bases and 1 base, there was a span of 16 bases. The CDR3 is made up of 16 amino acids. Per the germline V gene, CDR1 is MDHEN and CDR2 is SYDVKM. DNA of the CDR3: TGTGCCAGCAGTTACCGGGGGAAGACAGGGAACACTGAAGCTTTCTTT. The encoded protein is CASSYRGKTGNTEAFF.